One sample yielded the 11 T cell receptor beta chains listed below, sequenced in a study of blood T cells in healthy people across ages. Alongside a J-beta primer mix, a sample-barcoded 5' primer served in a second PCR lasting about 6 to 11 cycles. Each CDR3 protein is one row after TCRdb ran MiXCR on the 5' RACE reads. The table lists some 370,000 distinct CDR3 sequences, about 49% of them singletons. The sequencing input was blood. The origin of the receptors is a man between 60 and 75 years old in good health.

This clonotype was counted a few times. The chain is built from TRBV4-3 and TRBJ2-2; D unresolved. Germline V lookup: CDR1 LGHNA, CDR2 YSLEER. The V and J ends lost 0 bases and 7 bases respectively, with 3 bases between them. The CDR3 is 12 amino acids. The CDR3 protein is CASSQEIGELFF. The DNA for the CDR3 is TGCGCCAGCAGCCAAGAGATCGGGGAGCTGTTTTTT.

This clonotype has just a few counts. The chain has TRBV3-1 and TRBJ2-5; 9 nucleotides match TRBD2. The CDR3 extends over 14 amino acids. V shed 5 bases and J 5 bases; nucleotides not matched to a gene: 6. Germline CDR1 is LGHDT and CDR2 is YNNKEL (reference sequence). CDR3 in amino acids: CASSEAGGLETQYF. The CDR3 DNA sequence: TGTGCCAGCAGCGAGGCGGGGGGGCTCGAGACCCAGTACTTC.

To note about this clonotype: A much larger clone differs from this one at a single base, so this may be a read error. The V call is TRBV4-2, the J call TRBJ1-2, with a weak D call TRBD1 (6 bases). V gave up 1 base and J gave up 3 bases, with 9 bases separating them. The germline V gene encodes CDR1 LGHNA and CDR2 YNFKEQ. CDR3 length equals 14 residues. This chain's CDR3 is CASSQVSGDYGYTF. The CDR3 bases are TGTGCCAGCAGCCAAGTATCAGGGGACTATGGCTACACCTTC.

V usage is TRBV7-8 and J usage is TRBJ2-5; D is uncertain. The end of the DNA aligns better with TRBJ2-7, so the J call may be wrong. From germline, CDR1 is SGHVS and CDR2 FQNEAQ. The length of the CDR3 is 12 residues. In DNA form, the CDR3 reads TGTGCCAGCAGCTTCCAGGTTTGCGAGCAGTACTTC. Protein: CASSFQVCEQYF.

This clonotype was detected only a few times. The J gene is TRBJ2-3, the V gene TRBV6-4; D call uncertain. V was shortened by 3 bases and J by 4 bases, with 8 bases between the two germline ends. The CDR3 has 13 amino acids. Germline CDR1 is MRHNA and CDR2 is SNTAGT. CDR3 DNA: TGTGCCAGCAGTGAACAGCCGCCAGATACGCAGTATTTT. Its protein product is CASSEQPPDTQYF.

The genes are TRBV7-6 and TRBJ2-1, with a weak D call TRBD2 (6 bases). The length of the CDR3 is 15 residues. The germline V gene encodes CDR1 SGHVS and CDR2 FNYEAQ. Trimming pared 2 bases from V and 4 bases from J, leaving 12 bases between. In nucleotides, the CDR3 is TGTGCCAGCAGCTTACCGGGGGAGTCGTACAATGAGCAGTTCTTC. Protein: CASSLPGESYNEQFF.

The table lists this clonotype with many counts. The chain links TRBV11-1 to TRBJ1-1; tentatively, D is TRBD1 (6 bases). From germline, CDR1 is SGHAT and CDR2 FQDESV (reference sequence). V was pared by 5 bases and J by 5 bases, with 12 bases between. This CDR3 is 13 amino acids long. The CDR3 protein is CASSPRQGTEAFF. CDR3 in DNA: TGTGCCAGCAGCCCCCGGCAGGGGACTGAAGCTTTCTTT.

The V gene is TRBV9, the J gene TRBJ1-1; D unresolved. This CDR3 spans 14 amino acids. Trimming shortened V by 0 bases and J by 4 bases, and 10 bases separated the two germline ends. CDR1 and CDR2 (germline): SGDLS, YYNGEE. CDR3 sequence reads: CASSVAYRGTEAFF. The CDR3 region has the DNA TGTGCCAGCAGCGTAGCTTATAGAGGCACTGAAGCTTTCTTT.

CDR3 nucleotides: TGTGCCAGCAGTTCCAAGGGAGGGGGGGAGTATTTT. Protein product: CASSSKGGGEYF. The chain couples TRBV12-3 or TRBV12-4 to TRBJ2-3; possible D gene TRBD2, 7 bases. The CDR3 spans 12 residues. V was trimmed by 4 bases and J by 13 bases, leaving 15 bases between them.

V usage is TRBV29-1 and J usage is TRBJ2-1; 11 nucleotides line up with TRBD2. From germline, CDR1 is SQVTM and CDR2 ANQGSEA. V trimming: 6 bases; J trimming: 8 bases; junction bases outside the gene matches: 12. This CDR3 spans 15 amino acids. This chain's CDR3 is CSVSPGTSGGDEQFF. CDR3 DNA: TGCAGCGTCTCCCCCGGGACTAGCGGTGGTGATGAGCAGTTCTTC.

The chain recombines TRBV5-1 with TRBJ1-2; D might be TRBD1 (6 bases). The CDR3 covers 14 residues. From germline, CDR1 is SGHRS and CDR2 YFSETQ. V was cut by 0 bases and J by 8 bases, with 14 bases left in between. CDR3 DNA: TGCGCCAGCAGCTTGGGCAGGGGCGCAGGCGGCTACACCTTC. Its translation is CASSLGRGAGGYTF. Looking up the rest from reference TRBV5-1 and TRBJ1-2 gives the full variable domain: KAGVTQTPRYLIKTRGQQVTLSCSPISGHRSVSWYQQTPGQGLQFLFEYFSETQRNKGNFPGRFSGRQFSNSRSEMNVSTLELGDSALYLCASSLGRGAGGYTFGSGTRLTVV.